A selection of T cell receptor beta chains follows, all from one sample in a study of radiation and T cells in renal cell carcinoma. Clones were sequenced by immunoSEQ multiplex PCR, and TCRdb holds only the in-frame ones, with some missing. The table includes about 150,000 clones, 70% to 90% detected once. The sample in question was blood, obtained from a patient whose treatment included radiotherapy and nephrectomy. The receptors here all came from a woman aged 45 to 65 with renal cell carcinoma. CDR3s include the opening cysteine and the closing phenylalanine or tryptophan. A D gene is named only where the DNA matches it firmly. Clone size is shown for a subset of rows, as once, few, many or a class of expanded clone.

clone_size	d_call	j_call	v_call	cdr3_aa	cdr3_nt
once	-	TRBJ1-2	TRBV7-6	CASSLAVAGMSTNYGYTF	TGTGCCAGCAGCTTAGCGGTCGCAGGGATGTCAACAAACTATGGCTACACCTTC
-	TRBD2	TRBJ2-1	TRBV6-5	CASSSPSGGHNEQFF	TGTGCCAGCAGTTCCCCGAGCGGGGGGCACAATGAGCAGTTCTTC
-	-	TRBJ1-2	TRBV5-1	CASSLEGTGYTF	TGCGCCAGCAGCTTGGAGGGCACTGGCTACACCTTC
-	-	TRBJ2-1	TRBV5-1	CASSGLHGEEQFF	TGCGCCAGCAGCGGTCTCCATGGGGAGGAGCAGTTCTTC
-	TRBD2	TRBJ2-2	TRBV9	CASSATGGPTGELFF	TGTGCCAGCAGCGCAACGGGGGGGCCCACCGGGGAGCTGTTTTTT
-	-	TRBJ1-1	TRBV9	CASSVVGGVNTEAFF	TGTGCCAGCAGCGTAGTAGGGGGAGTGAACACTGAAGCTTTCTTT
once	-	TRBJ1-6	TRBV7-9	CASTGLLSDYSPLHF	TGTGCCAGCACCGGCCTACTTTCCGACTATTCACCCCTCCACTTT
-	-	TRBJ1-2	TRBV9	CASTNVLAGTNFNYGYTF	TGTGCCAGCACCAACGTCCTAGCCGGGACGAATTTTAACTATGGCTACACCTTC
once	TRBD1	TRBJ1-2	TRBV7-9	CASTPQGANYGYTF	TGTGCCAGCACCCCCCAGGGGGCCAACTATGGCTACACCTTC
once	-	TRBJ1-2	TRBV30	CAWSVAGGYTF	TGTGCCTGGAGTGTGGCCGGAGGCTACACCTTC
-	TRBD1	TRBJ1-1	TRBV5-5	CASSILLTGGTEAFF	TGTGCCAGCAGCATTCTATTGACAGGGGGCACTGAAGCTTTCTTT
-	TRBD1	TRBJ2-7	TRBV4-2	CASSQVGQGYEQYF	TGTGCCAGCAGCCAAGTCGGACAGGGCTACGAGCAGTACTTC
-	-	TRBJ2-1	TRBV19	CASSIFGLVYNEQFF	TGTGCCAGTAGTATATTCGGGTTAGTCTACAATGAGCAGTTCTTC
-	TRBD1	TRBJ1-2	TRBV7-9	CASSPDRALNDTF	TGTGCCAGCAGCCCGGACAGGGCGCTTAATGACACCTTC
-	-	TRBJ2-5	TRBV5-8	CASSLEGIQETQYF	TGTGCCAGCAGCTTGGAAGGGATTCAAGAGACCCAGTACTTC
-	-	TRBJ2-7	TRBV6-6	CASSYSIDPSYEQYF	TGTGCCAGCAGTTACTCGATCGACCCTTCCTACGAGCAGTACTTC
-	-	TRBJ1-1	TRBV5-1	CASSLNVGANTEAFF	TGCGCCAGCAGCTTGAATGTGGGAGCGAACACTGAAGCTTTCTTT
-	TRBD1	TRBJ1-1	TRBV11-1	CASSLEVGQGGLNTEAFF	TGTGCCAGCAGCTTAGAGGTTGGACAGGGGGGATTGAACACTGAAGCTTTCTTT
-	-	TRBJ2-5	TRBV6-5	CASSSVETQYF	TGTGCCAGCAGTTCGGTAGAGACCCAGTACTTC
once	TRBD2	TRBJ2-7	TRBV18	CASSPSTSGVYEQYF	TGTGCCAGCTCACCGTCGACTAGCGGGGTCTACGAGCAGTACTTC
-	-	TRBJ1-1	TRBV19	CASAIVGTVDF	TGTGCCAGTGCGATAGTAGGGACGGTAGACTTT
-	TRBD2	TRBJ2-2	TRBV5-1	CASSWTSSAGELFF	TGCGCCAGCAGCTGGACTAGTTCTGCCGGGGAGCTGTTTTTT
few	-	TRBJ1-2	TRBV25-1	CASSDPGGANYGYTF	TGTGCCAGCAGTGACCCCGGGGGGGCAAACTATGGCTACACCTTC
-	-	TRBJ2-1	TRBV27	CASRPPGVINEQFF	TGTGCCAGCCGACCCCCGGGGGTGATCAATGAGCAGTTCTTC
few	-	TRBJ1-1	TRBV5-4	CASSFDWANTEAFF	TGTGCCAGCAGCTTCGATTGGGCGAACACTGAAGCTTTCTTT
once	-	TRBJ1-6	TRBV5-1	CASSPGGGVVNSPLHF	TGCGCCAGCAGCCCGGGGGGGGGCGTCGTTAATTCACCCCTCCACTTT
few	TRBD1	TRBJ1-5	TRBV19	CASRTGVNQPQHF	TGTGCCAGTAGGACAGGGGTCAATCAGCCCCAGCATTTT
-	-	TRBJ1-5	TRBV2	CASSEAFPAYLPQHF	TGTGCCAGCAGTGAAGCCTTTCCCGCTTATTTGCCCCAGCATTTT
-	TRBD1	TRBJ2-4	TRBV7-2	CASSLAAGGNIQYF	TGTGCCAGCAGCTTAGCGGCAGGGGGAAACATTCAGTACTTC
-	-	TRBJ1-1	TRBV5-6	CASSQRGASKTEAFF	TGTGCCAGCAGCCAACGGGGGGCCTCGAAGACTGAAGCTTTCTTT
-	TRBD1	TRBJ1-1	TRBV6-6	CASPGDSMNTEAFF	TGTGCCAGCCCCGGGGACAGCATGAACACTGAAGCTTTCTTT
few	TRBD2	TRBJ2-5	TRBV29-1	CSVGGAGGLETQYF	TGCAGCGTGGGAGGAGCGGGGGGGCTGGAGACCCAGTACTTC
-	-	TRBJ1-6	TRBV11-2	CASSLSGGVGGSPLHF	TGTGCCAGCAGCCTAAGTGGAGGAGTGGGTGGTTCACCCCTCCACTTT
once	-	TRBJ2-2	TRBV2	CASSETGLTGELFF	TGTGCCAGCAGTGAAACAGGGTTAACCGGGGAGCTGTTTTTT
-	-	TRBJ1-2	TRBV5-3	CARSPRNGYTF	TGTGCCAGAAGCCCCCGGAACGGCTACACCTTC
-	TRBD2	TRBJ2-3	TRBV19	CASSSGRGGYTDTQYF	TGTGCCAGTAGTAGTGGGCGGGGGGGCTACACAGATACGCAGTATTTT
-	-	TRBJ1-1	TRBV7-9	CASSRQRAEAFF	TGTGCCAGCAGCCGACAAAGAGCTGAAGCTTTCTTT
once	TRBD1	TRBJ2-3	TRBV7-7	CASSLGTGGNTQYF	TGTGCTAGCAGCTTAGGAACAGGGGGAAATACGCAGTATTTT
-	-	TRBJ2-2	TRBV9	CASSLTTIGELFF	TGTGCCAGCAGCTTAACTACGATCGGGGAGCTGTTTTTT
-	-	TRBJ2-1	TRBV14	CASSHPEGGHEQFF	TGTGCCAGCAGCCACCCTGAGGGCGGGCATGAGCAGTTCTTC
-	TRBD1	TRBJ1-6	TRBV19	CASSIGQAVIGTLHF	TGTGCCAGTAGTATCGGACAGGCGGTAATAGGAACCCTCCACTTT
-	TRBD1	TRBJ1-4	TRBV19	CASRTDRGVANEKLFF	TGTGCCAGTAGAACTGACAGGGGGGTCGCTAATGAAAAACTGTTTTTT
-	TRBD2	TRBJ2-3	TRBV6-6	CASRRTSGGQDTQYF	TGTGCCAGCAGACGGACTAGCGGGGGGCAAGATACGCAGTATTTT
-	-	TRBJ1-6	TRBV2	CASSYRRAGANSPLHF	TGTGCCAGCAGCTACCGACGGGCCGGGGCTAATTCACCCCTCCACTTT
few	TRBD1	TRBJ2-3	TRBV7-7	CASSLAGQGTDTQYF	TGTGCTAGCAGCTTAGCTGGACAGGGCACAGATACGCAGTATTTT
-	TRBD2	TRBJ2-3	TRBV6-5	CASRWTSGSTDTQYF	TGTGCCAGCAGATGGACTAGCGGAAGCACAGATACGCAGTATTTT
-	-	TRBJ1-2	TRBV7-2	CASSLALSAYGYTF	TGTGCCAGCAGCTTAGCGCTCTCTGCCTATGGCTACACCTTC
-	-	TRBJ2-4	TRBV7-2	CASSESVSSVIQYF	TGTGCCAGCAGCGAGAGTGTATCGAGCGTCATTCAGTACTTC
once	-	TRBJ2-6	TRBV28	CATYSGANVLTF	TGTGCCACTTATTCTGGGGCCAACGTCCTGACTTTC
once	-	TRBJ2-3	TRBV14	CASSLGGEDTQYF	TGTGCCAGCAGCCTCGGAGGGGAAGATACGCAGTATTTT
-	-	TRBJ1-2	TRBV5-5	CASSLEGATNYGYTF	TGTGCCAGCAGCTTGGAAGGGGCGACCAACTATGGCTACACCTTC
-	-	TRBJ1-2	TRBV19	CASRTGTASYGYTF	TGTGCCAGTAGAACCGGGACGGCCTCTTATGGCTACACCTTC
few	-	TRBJ2-1	TRBV5-1	CASGTETYNEQFF	TGCGCCAGCGGTACGGAAACCTACAATGAGCAGTTCTTC
once	-	TRBJ2-7	TRBV2	CASSAWDGIYEQYF	TGTGCCAGCAGTGCCTGGGACGGAATCTACGAGCAGTACTTC
-	-	TRBJ1-1	TRBV29-1	CSVLPLWNTEAFF	TGCAGCGTGTTGCCCCTGTGGAACACTGAAGCTTTCTTT
-	-	TRBJ1-1	TRBV19	CASSIDESTSINTEAFF	TGTGCCAGTAGTATAGATGAGTCTACGAGTATAAACACTGAAGCTTTCTTT
-	-	TRBJ1-2	TRBV11-2	CASSLDGNYGYTF	TGTGCCAGCAGCTTAGATGGGAACTATGGCTACACCTTC
-	-	TRBJ2-5	TRBV6-5	CASSFVSGSHGETQYF	TGTGCCAGCAGTTTCGTGTCCGGTAGCCATGGAGAGACCCAGTACTTC
-	-	TRBJ2-2	TRBV12-5	CASGFLETTNTGELFF	TGTGCTAGTGGTTTTCTAGAGACCACGAACACCGGGGAGCTGTTTTTT
-	-	TRBJ2-7	TRBV6-5	CDRTAEQYF	TGTGACCGGACGGCCGAGCAGTACTTC